This TCR beta chain was retrieved from a study of blood T cell repertoires in COVID-19 (dated by TCRdb to 2020 to 2022). About the study as a whole: Samples from collaborators originated in the United States, Italy and Spain and spanned both the acute and convalescent phases of COVID-19. The repertoires were made available in a free public database intended to serve as a resource for research on the immune response to SARS-CoV-2. A de-identified subject ID, COVID-19 status, age in years and sex were almost always included in the sample metadata. The samples were drawn from two sources: the first 160 participants of the ongoing ImmuneRACE study, and over 1,000 subjects contributed by 6 global collaborators. The dataset comprised deeply sampled blood TCRbeta repertoires from subjects exposed to, actively infected with, or recovered from COVID-19. The material from the prospective study consisted of cDNA or gDNA derived from T cells, B-cell-depleted T cells, or PBMCs. Where available, HLA class I and class II types were taken from metadata supplied by the sample provider and were not determined by assay-based typing.

Broader findings and caveats from the paper: How much clinical and demographic metadata was included differed by source and by participant, and the metadata was provided uncurated.

Whole blood was collected in K2EDTA tubes by collaborating institutions according to the institutions' own protocols. Collaborator samples were shipped for TCRbeta analysis as frozen whole blood, isolated PBMCs, or DNA extracted from either sample type. TCRbeta CDR3 regions were amplified from genomic DNA by means of the immunoSEQ Assay, a bias-controlled multiplex PCR. The published analysis was carried out like this. Within the assay, amplification of reference gene primers was used to estimate how many nucleated cells each sample contained. Sequence reads were collapsed and filtered to measure the absolute abundance of every unique TCRbeta CDR3 rearrangement. For each sample, productive Simpson clonality was calculated as the square root of Simpson's diversity index across productive rearrangements. Held by TCRdb, this immuneACCESS table contains in-frame sequences only and omits some clones. Under half of the omission traces to an unresolved V gene where checked; the cause of the rest is unknown. The DNA gave D and trimming, while V, J and clone size come from that table. The sample yields some 290,000 clones; about 88% were counted once. The top ten clonotypes cover about 3.6% of the sample.

With regard to this clone: Its antigen is still unknown. It has no much larger one-base neighbor in the sample; base qualities were not kept.

The germline V gene gives CDR1 as MNHEY and CDR2 as SVGAGI. From the cysteine through the phenylalanine, the CDR3 covers 12 amino acids. CDR3 DNA only is kept here, 36 bases in frame from base 1. The junction carries 10 bases between V and J, which are trimmed by 2 bases and 9 bases respectively. The receptor was derived from a man younger than 35 with active or convalescent COVID-19. The receptor chain draws on TRBV6-5 and TRBJ1-2; no D gene can be assigned with confidence. Specimen: peripheral blood. The CDR3 amino acid sequence is: CASSYRRGSYTF. The bases read TGTGCCAGCAGTTACCGGAGAGGTAGCTACACCTTC.